This is a list of T cell receptor beta chains from one sample in a study of control samples from healthy donors and cancer patients. The protocol was immunoSEQ multiplex PCR, while the TCRdb copy is restricted to in-frame clones and leaves out a portion. The sample contains under 200,000 clones, 75% to 95% of which appear only once. The sequenced material came from blood. These receptors came from a woman aged 30 to 39 in good health. Both conserved end residues are part of each CDR3. The D gene is left open where the match is weak. Part of the rows lack a size; the others show once, few, many or a class for expanded clones.

TRBV7-9	NA	TRBJ1-2	NA	TGTGCCAGCAGCCCCCGGACAGTCTATGGCTACACCTTC	CASSPRTVYGYTF
TRBV25-1	many	TRBJ1-6	NA	TGTGCCAGCAGCGCCCCGGGGGGAGGGAATAATTCACCCCTCCACTTT	CASSAPGGGNNSPLHF
TRBV9	NA	TRBJ1-6	NA	TGTGCCAGCAGCGTTTCCGGGGACACTAATTCACCCCTCCACTTT	CASSVSGDTNSPLHF
TRBV6-2/TRBV6-3	NA	TRBJ2-7	TRBD2	TGTGCCAGCAGTTACACGTCTAGCGGGGGAGACTACGAGCAGTACTTC	CASSYTSSGGDYEQYF
TRBV12-3/TRBV12-4	NA	TRBJ1-2	NA	TGTGCCAGCAGAAGGGCCTATGGCTACACCTTC	CASRRAYGYTF
TRBV19	once	TRBJ1-5	NA	TGTGCCAGTAGTATATCAGGGTTTAGTAATCAGCCCCAGCATTTT	CASSISGFSNQPQHF
TRBV21-1	NA	TRBJ2-1	NA	TGTGCCAGCAGCAAAGTTCTCGCGGGAGGCGGTTACAATGAGCAGTTCTTC	CASSKVLAGGGYNEQFF
TRBV6-5	once	TRBJ2-5	NA	TGTGCCAGCAGTCCCTCCGGGGGGCTTCAAGAGACCCAGTACTTC	CASSPSGGLQETQYF
TRBV24-1	NA	TRBJ2-5	TRBD1	TGTGCCACCAGTGATGCCGGGACAGGGGGCGAGACCCAGTACTTC	CATSDAGTGGETQYF
TRBV12-3/TRBV12-4	few	TRBJ1-2	NA	TGTGCCAGCAGTTCAGGGGATGGCTACACCTTC	CASSSGDGYTF
TRBV7-2	NA	TRBJ2-2	NA	TGTGCCAGCAGCGGACAATTCACCGGGGAGCTGTTTTTT	CASSGQFTGELFF